Below are 18 T cell receptor beta chains sequenced from a single sample in a study of blood T cell repertoires in COVID-19. Sequenced by immunoSEQ multiplex PCR; TCRdb stores in-frame clones only, minus some. The data show some 170,000 clones, roughly 90% seen once. The sequenced material came from PBMCs or T cells enriched from blood (not recorded which). Every receptor here comes from a human donor with acute COVID-19. The donor label of this sample is uncertain.

V is TRBV30 and J is TRBJ1-1; D is possibly TRBD1 (6 bases). CDR3 length equals 14 residues. V gave up 4 bases and J gave up 3 bases, with 15 bases separating them. Germline CDR1 GTSNPN, CDR2 SVGIG (reference sequence). CDR3 region: CAWTKWGHHTEAFF. The CDR3 coding sequence is TGTGCCTGGACCAAGTGGGGGCATCACACTGAAGCTTTCTTT.

The chain recombines TRBV21-1 with TRBJ1-2; the table assigns TRBD1, which was not confirmed against the DNA. TRBV21-1 is deemed a pseudogene. The CDR3 contains 12 residues. Written as DNA, the CDR3 is TGTGCCAGCAGCCGCAGGGTGGGGGGCTACACCTTC. Protein product: CASSRRVGGYTF.

V is TRBV3-1 (or the pseudogene TRBV3-2) and J is TRBJ2-5; TRBD1 aligns across 9 bases. The CDR3 runs 15 residues. The ends lost 3 bases at V and 4 bases at J; junction bases unmatched: 6. CDR1 is LGHDT, CDR2 YNNKEL, per germline (reference sequence). DNA of the CDR3: TGTGCCAGCAGCCACCCGGGACAGGGAGGAGAGACCCAGTACTTC. Its protein is CASSHPGQGGETQYF.

This clone was detected a few times. The V gene is TRBV6-5, the J gene TRBJ1-2, with TRBD1 identical over 10 bases. V shed 4 bases and J 6 bases; nucleotides not matched to a gene: 8. Germline loops: CDR1 MNHEY, CDR2 SVGAGI. The CDR3 has 15 residues. CDR3 loop: CASSFLTGGLDGYTF. Here the CDR3 DNA reads TGTGCCAGCAGTTTCCTGACAGGGGGCCTGGATGGCTACACCTTC.

Here the CDR3 reads CASSQVGRSGGAYNEQFF. CDR3 DNA sequence: TGCGCCAGCAGCCAAGTAGGTAGGAGCGGGGGGGCCTACAATGAGCAGTTCTTC. V and J are TRBV4-3 and TRBJ2-1; TRBD2 matches 10 bases. CDR3 size: 18 residues. Looked up from germline, CDR1 is LGHNA and CDR2 is YSLEER. The ends lost 1 base at V and 2 bases at J; junction bases unmatched: 8.

The J gene is TRBJ2-1, the V gene TRBV29-1; 10 bases are a match to TRBD1. This CDR3 spans 14 amino acids. The junction had 5 bases not matched to a gene; V was cut back by 3 bases and J by 6 bases. Per germline, CDR1 SQVTM and CDR2 ANQGSEA. DNA of the CDR3: TGCAGCGTTGAGGGGACAGGGGCAATCAATGAGCAGTTCTTC. This gives the protein CSVEGTGAINEQFF.

The chain carries TRBV3-1 (or the pseudogene TRBV3-2) and TRBJ2-5, with D possibly matching TRBD1 (6 bases). Deletions cut 2 bases from V and 2 bases from J, with 9 bases between. This CDR3 region has 14 residues. Germline assignment: CDR1 LGHDT and CDR2 YNNKEL (reference sequence). The CDR3 protein is CASSQRGSQETQYF. CDR3 nucleotide sequence: TGTGCCAGCAGCCAAAGGGGGTCACAAGAGACCCAGTACTTC.

This rearrangement joins TRBV10-3 to TRBJ1-2; no definite D call. The length of the CDR3 is 11 residues. Deletions cut 0 bases from V and 8 bases from J, with 4 bases between. Per the germline V gene, CDR1 is ENHRY and CDR2 is SYGVKD. CDR3 bases: TGTGCCATCAGTGAGTCCAGGGGCTACACCTTC. Translated: CAISESRGYTF.

The chain employs TRBV5-6 and TRBJ2-5; 9 bases agree with TRBD2. CDR3 length equals 15 residues. V lost 4 bases and J lost 1; bases outside the gene matches: 5. CDR1 is SGHDT and CDR2 is YYEEEE in the germline V gene. The CDR3 nucleotides read TGTGCCAGCAGCCTCTTGCGGGGGGGCCAAGAGACCCAGTACTTC. The encoded protein is CASSLLRGGQETQYF.

The chain couples TRBV9 to TRBJ1-5; D not resolved. The germline V and J ends were trimmed by 4 bases and 4 bases, with 12 bases remaining between them. Germline assignment: CDR1 SGDLS and CDR2 YYNGEE. The CDR3 has 14 amino acids. For the CDR3, the DNA is TGTGCCAGCAGCCAAGGGCGGGGAAATCAGCCCCAGCATTTT. It yields the protein CASSQGRGNQPQHF.

The genes are TRBV4-2 and TRBJ2-3; D unclear. Germline CDR1 is LGHNA and CDR2 is YNFKEQ. The CDR3 covers 14 residues. Trimming removed 5 bases from V and 6 bases from J, with 15 bases in between. The CDR3 here is CASSVGSSGDTQYF. CDR3 bases: TGTGCCAGCAGCGTTGGCTCCTCCGGGGATACGCAGTATTTT.

The rearrangement links TRBV9 to TRBJ2-7; the D is unclear. Germline V gene data show CDR1 as SGDLS and CDR2 as YYNGEE. With 0 bases removed from V and 0 bases from J, the gap between germline ends came to 13 bases. This CDR3 has 16 amino acids. The CDR3 is CASSVEAASASYEQYF. CDR3 bases: TGTGCCAGCAGCGTAGAGGCAGCGTCAGCCTCCTACGAGCAGTACTTC.

This chain uses TRBV24-1 with TRBJ2-7; 7 nucleotides agree with TRBD1. The germline V gene has CDR1 KGHDR and CDR2 SFDVKD. The V segment lost 5 bases and the J segment 4 bases; nucleotides outside the gene matches: 10. The CDR3 length is 15 residues. CDR3 sequence (DNA): TGTGCCACCAGTGGTCCCTCAGGGGGTTCGTACGAGCAGTACTTC. Translation: CATSGPSGGSYEQYF.

V and J are TRBV12-5 and TRBJ1-2; D gene uncertain. The germline gives CDR1 LGHNT, CDR2 FRNRAP. With 3 bases removed from V and 0 bases from J, the gap between germline ends came to 5 bases. The CDR3 length is 13 residues. The CDR3 coding sequence is TGTGCTAGTGGTTTCCCCGCTAACTATGGCTACACCTTC. Translating gives CASGFPANYGYTF.

The chain has TRBV3-1 (or the pseudogene TRBV3-2) and TRBJ2-5; 10 nucleotides match TRBD2. This CDR3 is built from 18 residues. V gave up 0 bases and J gave up 10 bases; unmatched junction bases: 17. Germline-derived CDR1 and CDR2 are LGHDT and YNNKEL (reference sequence). CDR3 protein: CASSQDGRAGGTRDSQYF. As DNA, the CDR3 is TGTGCCAGCAGCCAAGATGGCAGAGCGGGGGGGACAAGAGATAGCCAGTACTTC.

The CDR3 DNA reads as TGTGCCAGCAGTACCAGGATGGTCAGCGGGGAGCTGTTTTTT. This sequence encodes CASSTRMVSGELFF. The gene calls are TRBV7-9 and TRBJ2-2; D unresolved. With 6 bases removed from V and 7 bases from J, the gap between germline ends came to 15 bases. Germline V lookup: CDR1 SEHNR, CDR2 FQNEAQ (reference sequence). CDR3 length: 14 residues. Looking up the rest from reference TRBV7-9 and TRBJ2-2 gives the full variable domain: DTGVSQNPRHKITKRGQNVTFRCDPISEHNRLYWYRQTLGQGPEFLTYFQNEAQLEKSRLLSDRFSAERPKGSFSTLEIQRTEQGDSAMYLCASSTRMVSGELFFGEGSRLTVL.

The gene calls are TRBV4-1 and TRBJ2-7; the match to TRBD2 covers 7 bases. The CDR3 totals 15 residues. From germline, CDR1 is MGHRA and CDR2 YSYEKL. V dropped 2 bases and J dropped 0; count of bases not matched to a gene: 4. CDR3 nucleotide sequence: TGCGCCAGCAGCCAACTAGCGGTGGGCTCCTACGAGCAGTACTTC. This sequence encodes CASSQLAVGSYEQYF.

J is TRBJ2-7 and V is TRBV19; the match to TRBD1 covers 9 bases. V trimming: 3 bases; J trimming: 2 bases; junction bases outside the gene matches: 2. The CDR3 is made up of 14 amino acids. In germline, CDR1 is LNHDA, CDR2 SQIVND (reference sequence). This chain's CDR3 is CASSMWTGAYEQYF. Written as DNA, the CDR3 is TGTGCCAGTAGTATGTGGACAGGGGCCTACGAGCAGTACTTC.